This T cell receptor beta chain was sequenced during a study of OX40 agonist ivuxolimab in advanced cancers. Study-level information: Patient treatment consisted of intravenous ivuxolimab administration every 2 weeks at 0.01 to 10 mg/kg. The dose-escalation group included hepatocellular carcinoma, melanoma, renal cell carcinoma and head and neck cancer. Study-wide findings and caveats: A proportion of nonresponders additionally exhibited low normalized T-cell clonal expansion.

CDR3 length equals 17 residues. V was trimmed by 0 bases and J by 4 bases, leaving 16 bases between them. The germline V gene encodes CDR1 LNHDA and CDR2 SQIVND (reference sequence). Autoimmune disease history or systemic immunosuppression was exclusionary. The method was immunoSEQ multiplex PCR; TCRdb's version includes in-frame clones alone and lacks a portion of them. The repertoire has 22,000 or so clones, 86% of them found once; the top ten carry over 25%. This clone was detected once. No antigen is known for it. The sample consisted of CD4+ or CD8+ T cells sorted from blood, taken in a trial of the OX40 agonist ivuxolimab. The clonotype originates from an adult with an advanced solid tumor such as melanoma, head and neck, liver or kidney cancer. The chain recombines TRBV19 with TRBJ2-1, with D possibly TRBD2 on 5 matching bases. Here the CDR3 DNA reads TGTGCCAGTAGTATAGATTTCCGGGATCGGGTGTACAATGAGCAGTTCTTC. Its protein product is CASSIDFRDRVYNEQFF.